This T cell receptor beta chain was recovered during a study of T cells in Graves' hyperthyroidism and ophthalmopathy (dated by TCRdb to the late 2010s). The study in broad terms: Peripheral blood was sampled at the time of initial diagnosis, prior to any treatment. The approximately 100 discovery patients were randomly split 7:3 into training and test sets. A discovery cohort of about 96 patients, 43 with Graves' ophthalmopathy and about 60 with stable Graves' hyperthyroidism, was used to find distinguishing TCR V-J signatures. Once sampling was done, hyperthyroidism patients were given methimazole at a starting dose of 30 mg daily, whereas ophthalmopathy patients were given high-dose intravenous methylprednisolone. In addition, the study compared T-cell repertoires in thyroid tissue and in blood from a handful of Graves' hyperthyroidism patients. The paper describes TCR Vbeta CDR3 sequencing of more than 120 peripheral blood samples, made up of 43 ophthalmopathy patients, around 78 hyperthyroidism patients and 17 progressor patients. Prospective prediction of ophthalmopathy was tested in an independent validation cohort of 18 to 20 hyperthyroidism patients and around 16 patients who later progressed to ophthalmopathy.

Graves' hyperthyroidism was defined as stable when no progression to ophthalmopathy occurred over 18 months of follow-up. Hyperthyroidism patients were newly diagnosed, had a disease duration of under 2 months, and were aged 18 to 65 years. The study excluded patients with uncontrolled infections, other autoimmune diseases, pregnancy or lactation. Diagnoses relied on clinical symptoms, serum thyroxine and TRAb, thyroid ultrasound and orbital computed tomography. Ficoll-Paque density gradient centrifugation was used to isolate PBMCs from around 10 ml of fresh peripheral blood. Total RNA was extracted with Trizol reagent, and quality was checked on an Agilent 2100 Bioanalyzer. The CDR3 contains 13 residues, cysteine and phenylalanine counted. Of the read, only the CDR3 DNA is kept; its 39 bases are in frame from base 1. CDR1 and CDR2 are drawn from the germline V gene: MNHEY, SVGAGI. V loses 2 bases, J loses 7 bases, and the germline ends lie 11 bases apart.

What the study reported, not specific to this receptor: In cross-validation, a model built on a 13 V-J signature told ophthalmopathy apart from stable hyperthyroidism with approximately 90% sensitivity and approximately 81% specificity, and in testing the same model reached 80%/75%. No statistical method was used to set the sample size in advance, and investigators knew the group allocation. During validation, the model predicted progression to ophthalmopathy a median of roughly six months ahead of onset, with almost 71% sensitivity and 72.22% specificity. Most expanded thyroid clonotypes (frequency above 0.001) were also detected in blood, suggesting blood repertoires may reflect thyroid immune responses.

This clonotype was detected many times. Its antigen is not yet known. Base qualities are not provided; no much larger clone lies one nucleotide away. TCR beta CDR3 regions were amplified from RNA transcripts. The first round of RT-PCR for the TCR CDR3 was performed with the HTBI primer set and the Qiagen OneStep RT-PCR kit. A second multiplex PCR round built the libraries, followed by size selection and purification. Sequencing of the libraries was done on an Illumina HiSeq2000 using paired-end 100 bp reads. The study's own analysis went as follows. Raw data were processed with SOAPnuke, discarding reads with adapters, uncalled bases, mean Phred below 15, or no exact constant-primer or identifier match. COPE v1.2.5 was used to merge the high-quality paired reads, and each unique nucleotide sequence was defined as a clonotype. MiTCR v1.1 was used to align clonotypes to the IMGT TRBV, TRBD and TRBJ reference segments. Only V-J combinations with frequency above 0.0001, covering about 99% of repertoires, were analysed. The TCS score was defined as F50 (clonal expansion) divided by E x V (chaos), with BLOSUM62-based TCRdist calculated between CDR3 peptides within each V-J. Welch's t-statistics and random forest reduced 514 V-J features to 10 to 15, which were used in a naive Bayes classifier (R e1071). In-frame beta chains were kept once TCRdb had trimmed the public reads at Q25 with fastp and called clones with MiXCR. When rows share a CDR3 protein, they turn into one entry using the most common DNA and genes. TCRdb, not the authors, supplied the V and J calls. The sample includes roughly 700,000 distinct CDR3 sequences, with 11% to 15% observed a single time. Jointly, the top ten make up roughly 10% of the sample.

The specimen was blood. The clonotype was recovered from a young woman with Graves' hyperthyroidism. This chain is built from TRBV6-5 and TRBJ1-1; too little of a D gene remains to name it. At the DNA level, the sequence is TGTGCCAGCAGTTACGCCCCAGCTTATGAAGCTTTCTTT. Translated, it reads CASSYAPAYEAFF.